This section outlines one T cell receptor (beta chain) sequence together with its context. Antigen specificity is unknown. This record comes from a study of cytomegalovirus exposure and HLA in healthy donors. Germline V CDR1 and CDR2: SGHRS, YFSETQ. The V and J ends lost 0 bases and 5 bases, in that order; junction bases with no gene match: 6. This CDR3 spans 15 amino acids. Study results and limitations: TCR beta V- and J-gene trimming was later associated with a missense DCLRE1C variant. It has been reported that TCR beta sequences accurately predicted the HLA-A and HLA-B alleles of most subjects. Analysis performed later found 16,000 or so TCR beta sequences associated with HLA alleles at 0.05 false discovery rate.

Samples came from healthy bone marrow donors. It was with 60 Vbeta and 13 Jbeta primers that the PCR ran. Profiled with immunoSEQ multiplex PCR; TCRdb holds only in-frame clones, not every one. In the table there are some 90,000 clones, approximately 80% of which are singletons. This rearrangement joins TRBV5-1 to TRBJ1-1; TRBD1 matches 8 bases. Input material: PBMCs. The source of this sequence is a man in his forties or fifties in good health and CMV-seronegative. For the CDR3, the DNA is TGCGCCAGCAGCTTGGCCCTGACAGGGGTTACTGAAGCTTTCTTT. Protein product: CASSLALTGVTEAFF. Variable domain in full (rest from reference TRBV5-1 and TRBJ1-1): KAGVTQTPRYLIKTRGQQVTLSCSPISGHRSVSWYQQTPGQGLQFLFEYFSETQRNKGNFPGRFSGRQFSNSRSEMNVSTLELGDSALYLCASSLALTGVTEAFFGQGTRLTVV.